The sequence of this T cell receptor beta chain was determined in a study of cytomegalovirus exposure and HLA in healthy donors (dated by TCRdb to about 2017). Regarding the research as a whole: In an earlier analysis of 450 to 750 of the donors, roughly 300 Gb of sequence data and 100 million or so unique TCR beta sequences from some 170 million T cells were reported. The number of typed donors differed by locus: roughly 620-630 for A, B, C, DRB1 and DQB1; 522 for DQA1; approximately 610 for DPA1; and around 490 for DPB1. The study profiled the T cell repertoires of hundreds of subjects by immunosequencing and related them to cytomegalovirus serostatus. Of the 300 to 400 genotyped donors, over 65% fell in the genetic ancestry cluster associated with self-reported Caucasian donors. High-throughput TCR immunosequencing, statistical association of individual TCRs with disease status, and machine learning were combined to predict cytomegalovirus infection status. Rather than drawing on any new phenotypic data, the later analysis identified candidate immune exposures from TCR beta sequences and the way those sequences occurred across donors. The study aimed to test whether cataloging public T cell receptors could reveal signatures of past pathogen exposure. An early release covering 500 to 750 HLA-typed donors comprised about 290 gigabases of sequencing data and tens of millions of unique TCR sequences. Across around 400 genotyped donors of the cohort, an average of approximately 240,000 unique TCR beta nucleotide sequences per donor were sequenced, and approximately 19% of those sequences were non-productive. Every discovery cohort repertoire had been produced on one sequencing platform. Genome-wide SNP genotypes for about three fifths of the roughly 670 donors were used in a later genetic analysis, which treated that subset as a discovery cohort. Donor age, sex, ethnicity and CMV serostatus were compiled alongside the repertoire data. HLA typing covered class I and class II loci at four-digit resolution. A later analysis re-analyzed previously published TCR beta repertoires from roughly 690 donors and added high-resolution HLA genotyping to study TCR occurrence patterns. Roughly 5 DR-DQ haplotypes were handled as single units for association and clustering, since linkage in the cohort was strong. An earlier analysis of nearly 600 of the donors applied high-throughput TCR beta sequencing to assess whether each TCR beta V gene segment acted as functional or pseudogenic. Besides the first cohort of approximately 710 subjects, a separate validation cohort made up of over a hundred different subjects was used.

As to this clone: Its recognized antigen is unknown. Base qualities are not at hand, and no much larger clone is one base apart.

In total, more than 500 healthy bone marrow donors made up the cohort. At the time of sampling, all cohort members were nominally healthy, though unrecorded immune exposures were likely present. The donor tested CMV seropositive and was one of the 289 seropositive cohort members. A peripheral blood sample was provided by each donor, and peripheral blood mononuclear cells were used for TCR beta sequencing. Genomic DNA was extracted from the blood cell samples with the Qiagen DNeasy Blood Extraction Kit. Library construction relied on the immunoSEQ multiplex PCR assay. For the multiplex PCR, a mixture combining 60 forward primers for TCR Vbeta segments and 13 reverse primers for TCR Jbeta segments was used. A multiplex PCR assay on genomic DNA amplified the CDR3 region of rearranged TCR beta genes. The Illumina HiSeq System was used to sequence the amplified TCR beta libraries as 87-base-pair reads. As for the original processing: In a later analysis, tens of millions of unique TCR beta chains were counted across the approximately 620 repertoires, and roughly 11 million of these chains were shared by at least two donors. To remove PCR and sequencing errors, raw reads were error-corrected and collapsed into unique sequences using a nearest-neighbor algorithm that merged closely related sequences. To assign V, D and J gene segments, CDR3 sequences were aligned to IMGT reference sequences. For a sequence to be retained, at least a six-nucleotide match to both a V gene segment and a J gene segment was required. Rearrangements were called productive when the CDR3 lacked stop codons and stayed in frame with V and J; all others were non-productive. Following IMGT convention, CDR3 was defined as the stretch from the second conserved V-encoded cysteine up to the conserved J-encoded phenylalanine. In an earlier analysis of approximately 500 of the donors, sequences lacking an unambiguous match to a single V gene segment were excluded. An earlier analysis of almost 600 of the donors classified V segments as functional when productive rearrangements were above 56.7% and as segregating when the standard deviation between donors was above 5%. A statistical classification framework was built to diagnose cytomegalovirus status from the catalog of TCR beta chain sequences. In a later analysis, V and J genes were assigned by comparing TCR nucleotide sequences against IMGT/GENE-DB human TR gene sequences. The TCRdist pipeline was used in a later analysis to assign CDR3 sequences and most-parsimonious VDJ recombination scenarios. In a later analysis, every TCR beta chain was defined by the combination of its CDR3 amino acid sequence and its V-gene family, and reads without a unique V-gene family were dropped. A later analysis removed 592 highly shared, low-generation-probability nucleotide sequences to deal with suspected cross-contamination and a sequencing artifact. In a later analysis, a clonal expansion index was calculated for each public chain from normalized within-repertoire ranks of inferred template counts. A later analysis computed generation probabilities with a VDJ recombination model fitted to out-of-frame rearrangements, and checked the results against IGoR. A later analysis scored TCR-TCR, TCR-HLA and TCR-CMV co-occurrence with hypergeometric tests, applying a repertoire-size bias correction to TCR pairs. In a later analysis, false discovery rates were estimated by permuting HLA or CMV assignments 20 times. In a later analysis, co-occurring TCRs were grouped using DBSCAN, with TCRdist sequence similarity added in when clustering inside HLA-allele-positive subsets. Repertoires with fewer than 30,000 or more than 120,000 public chains, plus five repertoires with anomalous nucleotide sharing, were excluded from co-occurrence clustering. This immuneACCESS table, as held by TCRdb, lists in-frame sequences with V and J called but not all clones. Of the missing ones, under half trace to an unresolved V gene in checked studies; the others have no known cause. V, J and clone size are those of that table, while D and trimming were read from the DNA. The sample has approximately 150,000 clones on record, around three quarters of them singletons. The top ten clonotypes cover approximately 3.7% of the sample.

Results and caveats for the whole study, not just this receptor: The study gave a list of 150 to 200 TCR beta chains associated with cytomegalovirus. A later analysis reported that several top co-occurrence clusters appeared linked to parvovirus B19, influenza, CMV and Epstein-Barr virus. Only TCR beta chains were sequenced in this cohort, and the absence of alpha or paired-chain data limited detectable features. Assigning TCR associations to individual alleles was difficult when HLA alleles, especially DR and DQ, strongly co-occurred. Most TCR sequences were seen in very few donors, while some public TCRs were found in many individuals. Because HLA typing was missing for some donors at each locus, association tests included only the typed subset. Broadly in line with IMGT annotations, most TCR beta V segments showed up in productive rearrangements about 87% or about 30% of the time in an earlier analysis of several hundred of the donors. The authors suggested that the approach could potentially be generalized to other disease states and immunological phenotypes. In a later analysis, most CMV-associated TCR beta chains were found to appear HLA-restricted, with HLA associations seemingly driven largely by CMV exposure. Correlated functional status among segregating V segments might reflect linkage disequilibrium, but an unknown experimental factor could not be ruled out. In a later genetic analysis, a missense DCLRE1C variant was associated with V-gene and J-gene trimming of TCR beta chains, and the association was replicated in an independent cohort. Because counts were too low, more than 15 rarely observed V segments, including chromosome 9 orphons, were excluded from the earlier analysis of roughly 580 of the donors. In a later analysis, TCR association rates were found to vary across HLA loci, with the most associated TCRs seen for DRB1 alleles and the fewest for HLA-C alleles. At a false discovery rate of 0.05, a later analysis linked around 15,000 TCR beta sequences to specific HLA alleles. A further reported finding was that TCR beta sequences accurately predicted the HLA-A and HLA-B alleles for most subjects in the first cohort. The presence/absence analyses assumed that sequencing depth was roughly uniform across donors, and that assumption may not be true. A later analysis found that HLA-associated TCR beta chains were more clonally expanded and had lower generation probabilities than equally common non-associated chains. In both the original and validation cohorts, the classifier was reported to diagnose cytomegalovirus status with high specificity and sensitivity. CMV serostatus was the only immune exposure information available for the cohort. According to a later genetic analysis, donors in an Asian-associated ancestry cluster had fewer N-insertions in productive TCRs than the approximately 610-donor mean. In vitro tests confirmed that a few of the cytomegalovirus-associated TCR beta chains recognize cytomegalovirus antigens. A group of highly shared sequence variants was considered likely to be a technical artifact of the sequencing pipeline.

What was sequenced was PBMCs. This receptor was taken from a man younger than 40 in good health and CMV-seropositive.

The sequenced DNA is TGTGCCACTGCGACGGGACAGGGATCCTACGAGCAGTACTTC. Translated, this gives CATATGQGSYEQYF. The chain joins TRBV6-5 to TRBJ2-7, and 9 junction bases match TRBD1. From the germline V gene, CDR1 is MNHEY and CDR2 is SVGAGI. Taken from cysteine to phenylalanine, the CDR3 has 14 residues. Kept here is only the CDR3 DNA, which spans 42 bases and is read in frame from base 1. Here V drops 10 bases and J drops 1 base, and the junction holds 8 bases not matched to any gene.